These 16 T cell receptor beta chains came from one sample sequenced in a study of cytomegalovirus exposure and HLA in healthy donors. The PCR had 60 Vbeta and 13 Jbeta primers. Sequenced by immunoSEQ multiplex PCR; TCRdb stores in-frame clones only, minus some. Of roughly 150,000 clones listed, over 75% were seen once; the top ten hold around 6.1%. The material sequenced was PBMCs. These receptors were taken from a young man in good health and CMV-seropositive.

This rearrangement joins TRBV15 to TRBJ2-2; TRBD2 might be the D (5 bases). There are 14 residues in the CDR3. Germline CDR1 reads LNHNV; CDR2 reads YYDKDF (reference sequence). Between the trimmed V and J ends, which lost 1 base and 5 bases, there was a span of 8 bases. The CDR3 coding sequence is TGTGCCACCAGCAGAGTCCTAGCTACCGGGGAGCTGTTTTTT. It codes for CATSRVLATGELFF.

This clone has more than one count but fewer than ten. The CDR3 here is CASSMETGLLYGYTF. The CDR3 nucleotides are TGTGCCAGTAGTATGGAGACAGGGCTCCTCTATGGCTACACCTTC. The chain is built from TRBV19 and TRBJ1-2; 7 nucleotides align to TRBD1. This CDR3 is 15 amino acids long. Germline V gives CDR1 LNHDA, CDR2 SQIVND (reference sequence). The J segment lost 4 bases and the V segment lost 3 bases, leaving 8 bases of the junction unmatched.

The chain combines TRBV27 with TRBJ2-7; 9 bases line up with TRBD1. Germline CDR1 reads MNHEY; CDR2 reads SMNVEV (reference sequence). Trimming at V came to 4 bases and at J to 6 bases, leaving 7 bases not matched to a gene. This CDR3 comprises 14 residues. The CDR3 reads CASSSGTGMGEQYF. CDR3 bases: TGTGCCAGCAGTTCCGGGACAGGGATGGGCGAGCAGTACTTC.

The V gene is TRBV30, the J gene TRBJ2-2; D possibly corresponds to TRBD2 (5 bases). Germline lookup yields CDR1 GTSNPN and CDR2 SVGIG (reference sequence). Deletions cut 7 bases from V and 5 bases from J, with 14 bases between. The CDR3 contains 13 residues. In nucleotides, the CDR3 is TGTGCCTTTCCTCGACGGAGGACCGGGGAGCTGTTTTTT. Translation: CAFPRRRTGELFF.

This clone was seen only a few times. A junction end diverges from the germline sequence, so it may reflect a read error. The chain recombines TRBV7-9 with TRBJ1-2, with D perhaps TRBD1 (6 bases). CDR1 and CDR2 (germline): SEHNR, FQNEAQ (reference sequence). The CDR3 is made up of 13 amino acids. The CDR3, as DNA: TGCGCCAGCAGCCTCAGGGGAGTAGGAGGCTACACCTTC. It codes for CASSLRGVGGYTF.

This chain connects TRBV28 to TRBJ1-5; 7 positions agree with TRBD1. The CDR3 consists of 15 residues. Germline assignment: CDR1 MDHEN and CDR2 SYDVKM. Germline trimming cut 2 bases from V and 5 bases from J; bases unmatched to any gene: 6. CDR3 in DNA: TGTGCCAGCAGTTTACTCGGGACAGTAGATCAGCCCCAGCATTTT. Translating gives CASSLLGTVDQPQHF.

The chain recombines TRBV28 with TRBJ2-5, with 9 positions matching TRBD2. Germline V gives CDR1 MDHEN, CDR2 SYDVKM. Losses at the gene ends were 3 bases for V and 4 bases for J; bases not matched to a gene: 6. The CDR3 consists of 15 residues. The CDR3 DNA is TGTGCCAGCAGTTTTGGGCGGGGGGGCCGAGAGACCCAGTACTTC. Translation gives CASSFGRGGRETQYF.

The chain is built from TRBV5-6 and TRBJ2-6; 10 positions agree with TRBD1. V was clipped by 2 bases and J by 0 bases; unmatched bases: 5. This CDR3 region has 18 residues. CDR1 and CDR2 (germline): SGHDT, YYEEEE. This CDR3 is CASSFGQGVPSGANVLTF. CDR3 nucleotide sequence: TGTGCCAGCAGCTTTGGACAGGGGGTCCCCTCTGGGGCCAACGTCCTGACTTTC. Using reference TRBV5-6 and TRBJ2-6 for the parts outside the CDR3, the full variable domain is DAGVTQSPTHLIKTRGQQVTLRCSPKSGHDTVSWYQQALGQGPQFIFQYYEEEERQRGNFPDRFSGHQFPNYSSELNVNALLLGDSALYLCASSFGQGVPSGANVLTFGAGSRLTVL.

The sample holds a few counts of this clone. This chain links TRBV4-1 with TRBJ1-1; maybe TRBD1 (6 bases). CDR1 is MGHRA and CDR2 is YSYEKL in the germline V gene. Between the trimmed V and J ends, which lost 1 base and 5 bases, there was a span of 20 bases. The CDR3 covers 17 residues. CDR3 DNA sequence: TGCGCCAGCAGCCAAGGTCGGGGGTCCGGGGGGCGGACTGAAGCTTTCTTT. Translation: CASSQGRGSGGRTEAFF.

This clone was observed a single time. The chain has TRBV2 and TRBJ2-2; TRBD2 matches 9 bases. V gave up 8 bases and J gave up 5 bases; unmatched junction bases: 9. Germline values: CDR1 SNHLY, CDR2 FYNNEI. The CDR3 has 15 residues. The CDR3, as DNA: TGTGCCAGCCGCCGTTTAGCGGGGGTTACCGGGGAGCTGTTTTTT. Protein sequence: CASRRLAGVTGELFF.

CDR3 protein: CASSLVLPGGEQYF. CDR3 coding DNA: TGCGCCAGCAGCTTGGTACTCCCAGGGGGGGAGCAGTACTTC. The rearrangement joins TRBV5-1 to TRBJ2-7, with D perhaps matching TRBD1 (7 bases). The V and J ends lost 0 bases and 7 bases respectively, with 14 bases between them. Germline V gene data show CDR1 as SGHRS and CDR2 as YFSETQ. The CDR3 contains 14 residues.

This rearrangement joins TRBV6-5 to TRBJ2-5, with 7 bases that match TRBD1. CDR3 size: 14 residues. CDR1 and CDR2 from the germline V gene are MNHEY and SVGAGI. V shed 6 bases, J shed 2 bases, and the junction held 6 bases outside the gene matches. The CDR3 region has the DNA TGTGCCAGCAGCCCCAGGGGGTGGCAAGAGACCCAGTACTTC. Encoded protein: CASSPRGWQETQYF.

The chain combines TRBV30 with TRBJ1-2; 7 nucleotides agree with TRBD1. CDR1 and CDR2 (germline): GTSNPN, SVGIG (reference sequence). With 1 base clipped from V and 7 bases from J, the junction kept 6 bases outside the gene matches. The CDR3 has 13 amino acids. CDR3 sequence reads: CAWSGDRVGGYTF. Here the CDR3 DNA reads TGTGCCTGGAGTGGTGACAGGGTGGGTGGCTACACCTTC.

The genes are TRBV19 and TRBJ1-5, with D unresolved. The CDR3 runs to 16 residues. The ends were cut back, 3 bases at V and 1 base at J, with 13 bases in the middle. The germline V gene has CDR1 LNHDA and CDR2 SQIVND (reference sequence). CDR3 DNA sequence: TGTGCCAGTAGTATGAATCGGACTCCCAGCAATCAGCCCCAGCATTTT. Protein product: CASSMNRTPSNQPQHF.

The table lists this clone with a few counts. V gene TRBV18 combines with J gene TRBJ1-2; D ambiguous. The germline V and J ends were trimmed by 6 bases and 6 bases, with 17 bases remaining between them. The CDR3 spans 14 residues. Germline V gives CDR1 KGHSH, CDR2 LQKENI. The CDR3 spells CASSPLGVADGYTF. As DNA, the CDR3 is TGTGCCAGCTCCCCCCTGGGCGTAGCGGATGGCTACACCTTC.

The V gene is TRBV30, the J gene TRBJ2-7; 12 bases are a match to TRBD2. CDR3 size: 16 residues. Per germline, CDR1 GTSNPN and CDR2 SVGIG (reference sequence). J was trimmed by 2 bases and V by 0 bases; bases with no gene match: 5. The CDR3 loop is CAWSVTGLAGTYEQYF. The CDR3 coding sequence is TGTGCCTGGAGTGTAACAGGACTAGCGGGGACCTACGAGCAGTACTTC.